The 8 T cell receptor beta chains in this list originate from one sample, sequenced in a study of tumor and adjacent non-tumor tissue in lung cancer. TCRbeta libraries were built with three rounds of nested PCR, modified from ARM-PCR. Each CDR3 protein is one row after TCRdb ran MiXCR on the multiplex PCR reads. The data contain 100,000 or so distinct CDR3 sequences, roughly 60% of them seen just once; the ten biggest clones take up roughly a fifth. No cell sorting was done before RNA was extracted from the tissue. More than 3 cm separated this lung sample from the edge of the tumor. Sequenced: distant non-tumor lung tissue. The receptors derive from a man aged 30-40 years with non-small cell lung cancer.

As for this clonotype: Possible read error: a much larger clone is one base away. CDR3 bases: TGTGCCAGCAGTGCCGGGAGTTGGAATCAGCCCCAGCATTTT. Its protein product is CASSAGSWNQPQHF. J is TRBJ1-5 and V is TRBV6-5; D gene unclear. V was cut by 5 bases and J by 4 bases, with 12 bases left in between. The CDR3 extends over 14 amino acids. Germline CDR1 is MNHEY and CDR2 is SVGAGI.

This clonotype was observed many times. The rearrangement uses TRBV5-6 and TRBJ2-2, with 7 nucleotides matching TRBD2. Germline V gene lookup returns CDR1 SGHDT and CDR2 YYEEEE. J gave up 5 bases and V 5 bases, and 12 bases lay outside the gene matches. This CDR3 contains 16 residues. The CDR3 bases are TGTGCCAGCAGTAAACCAAGCGGGGCGTTTACCGGGGAGCTGTTTTTT. The encoded protein is CASSKPSGAFTGELFF.

On this clonotype: A read error may be the cause here, since a much bigger clone is one base away. V is TRBV5-4 and J is TRBJ2-3, with 11 bases identical to TRBD2. Per the germline V gene, CDR1 is SGHNT and CDR2 is YYREEE (reference sequence). CDR3 length: 19 residues. The DNA for the CDR3 is TGTACCAGCAGCCGTGAACTAGCGGGAGTTTTGACGGGCACAGATACGCAGTATTTT. Translation: CTSSRELAGVLTGTDTQYF.

This clonotype occurred once. The J gene is TRBJ2-7, the V gene TRBV6-2 or TRBV6-3; D is ambiguous. Trimming took 9 bases from V and 1 from J, leaving 10 bases between them. Germline V gene sequence: CDR1 MNHEY, CDR2 SVGEGT. This CDR3 contains 12 residues. This CDR3 reads CARSSVSYEQYF. The CDR3 DNA follows: TGTGCCAGGAGCTCAGTGTCCTACGAGCAGTACTTC.

To note about this clonotype: Mismatch with germline at one junction end may stem from a read error. The J gene is TRBJ2-7, the V gene TRBV4-1; D gene ambiguous. Per germline, CDR1 MGHRA and CDR2 YSYEKL. The CDR3 loop spans 13 amino acids. CDR3 nucleotide sequence: TGCCCCAGCAGCCAAGAATGGGGTCATGTGCAGTACTTC. It codes for CPSSQEWGHVQYF.

The V gene is TRBV20-1, the J gene TRBJ2-2; D is possibly TRBD1 or TRBD2 (5 bases each). V was shortened by 6 bases and J by 3 bases, with 17 bases between the two germline ends. The CDR3 consists of 15 residues. Germline assignment: CDR1 DFQATT and CDR2 SNEGSKA (reference sequence). In nucleotides, the CDR3 is TGCAGTGCCCCCAGCCAGGGAGCGGACACCGGGGAGCTGTTTTTT. This sequence encodes CSAPSQGADTGELFF.

Regarding this clonotype: Being one base from a much bigger clone, this may be a read error. The rearrangement uses TRBV12-3 or TRBV12-4 and TRBJ1-5, with D maybe TRBD1 (5 bases). The CDR3 covers 15 residues. This CDR3 is CASNLSGGGKQPQHF. The CDR3 DNA reads as TGTGCCAGCAATTTATCGGGTGGGGGGAAACAGCCCCAGCATTTT.

As regards this clonotype: The conserved closing phenylalanine or tryptophan is absent in this CDR3, likely reflecting a read error. DNA of the CDR3: TGTGCCAGTAGCCCCATACCTGGCAATGATCAGTTCTCC. Protein sequence: CASSPIPGNDQFS. The chain links TRBV11-3 to TRBJ2-1; no clear D. The CDR3 runs 13 residues. Germline CDR1 reads SGHNT; CDR2 reads YENEEA.